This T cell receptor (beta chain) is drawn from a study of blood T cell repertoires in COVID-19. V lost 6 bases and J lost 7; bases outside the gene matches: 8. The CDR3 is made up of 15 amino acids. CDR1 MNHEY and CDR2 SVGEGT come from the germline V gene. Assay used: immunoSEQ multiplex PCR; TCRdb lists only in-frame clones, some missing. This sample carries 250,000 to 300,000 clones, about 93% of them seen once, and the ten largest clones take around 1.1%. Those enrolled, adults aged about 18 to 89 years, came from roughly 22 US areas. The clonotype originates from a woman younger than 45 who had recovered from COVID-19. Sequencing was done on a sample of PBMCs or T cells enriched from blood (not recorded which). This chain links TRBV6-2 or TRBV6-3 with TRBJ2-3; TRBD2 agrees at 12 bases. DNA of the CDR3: TGTGCCAGCAGCCACCTAGCGGGAGGGGCGAATACGCAGTATTTT. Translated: CASSHLAGGANTQYF.